Detailed here is one TCR beta chain. This sample stems from a study of regulatory dendritic cells for organ transplantation. The table came from immunoSEQ multiplex PCR; TCRdb's copy has only in-frame clones and leaves some out. In the table there are under 45,000 clones, around nine tenths of which are singletons. The germline V gene has CDR1 MNHEY and CDR2 SVGAGI. This CDR3 region has 13 residues. J is TRBJ2-5 and V is TRBV6-5; tentative D call: TRBD1 (5 bases). The J call may not be correct, given that the DNA end is closer to TRBJ2-7. Specimen: naive CD4+ T cells from blood. The subset here: CD45RA+ naive T cells. This clonotype originated in a human donor in good health. CDR3 coding DNA: TGTGCCAGCAGTTACCGGCAGGGCTACGAGCAGTACTTC. Protein sequence: CASSYRQGYEQYF.